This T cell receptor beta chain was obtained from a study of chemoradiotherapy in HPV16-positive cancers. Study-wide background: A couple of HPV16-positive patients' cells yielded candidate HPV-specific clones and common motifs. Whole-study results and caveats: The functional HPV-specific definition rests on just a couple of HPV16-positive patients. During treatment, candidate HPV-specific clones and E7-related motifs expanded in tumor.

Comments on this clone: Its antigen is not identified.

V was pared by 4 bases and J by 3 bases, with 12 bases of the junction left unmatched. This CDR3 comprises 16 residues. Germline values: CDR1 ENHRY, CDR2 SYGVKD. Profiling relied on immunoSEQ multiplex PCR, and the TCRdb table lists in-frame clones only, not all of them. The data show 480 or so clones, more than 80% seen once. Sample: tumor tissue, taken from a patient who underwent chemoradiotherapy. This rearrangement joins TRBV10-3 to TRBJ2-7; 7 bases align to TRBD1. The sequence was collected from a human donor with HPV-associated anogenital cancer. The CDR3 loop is CAISVFKGANHYEQYF. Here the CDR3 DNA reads TGTGCCATCAGTGTATTCAAGGGGGCGAATCACTACGAGCAGTACTTC.